The clone carrying this T cell receptor beta chain is medium-sized (0.01 to 0.1%) within its sample. The CDR3 is 12 amino acids. With 5 bases removed from V and 13 bases from J, the gap between germline ends came to 18 bases. CDR1 and CDR2 (germline): SGHRS, YFSETQ. This sample is part of a study of metastatic and nonmetastatic thyroid tumors. Across the study: From malignant and benign thyroid patients, repertoires in blood and in tumor or nodule tissue were compared.

Prior to thyroid surgery, none of the patients had received any treatment. Authors' analysis steps: A papillary thyroid cancer distant-metastasis classifier was built from CDR3 differences across clinicopathological groups. MiXCR was used by TCRdb to re-call the PCR reads. The V and J calls shown here were made by TCRdb, not taken from the authors' results. Among under 35,000 clones listed, about 40% were seen once. Sequencing used tumor tissue. The TCR comes from a female donor with papillary thyroid cancer or a benign thyroid nodule (not recorded which). Some clones in this sample may be carry-over from other donors' samples. The J gene is TRBJ1-2, the V gene TRBV5-1; no reliable D call. The CDR3, as DNA: TGCGCCAGCAGTTCCAGCGGTCACCCGAGCACCTTC. This gives the protein CASSSSGHPSTF.